A selection of T cell receptor beta chains follows, all from one sample in a study of T cell repertoires in cytomegalovirus infection. TCRdb ran MiXCR on the reads and lists one entry per CDR3 protein. The sample gives under 850,000 distinct CDR3 sequences, less than 40% of which show up once; under 3.5% is in the top ten. The sequenced material came from PBMCs. The receptors stem from a human donor in good health (CMV status not recorded). Some clones in this sample may be carry-over from other donors' samples. Each CDR3 is given with its conserved first and last residue. A D gene is named only where the DNA matches it firmly. Part of the rows lack a size; the others show once, few, many or a class for expanded clones.

j_call: TRBJ2-5; d_call: .; v_call: TRBV14; cdr3_length: 13; clone_size: .; cdr3_aa: CASSQYAQETQYF; cdr3_nt: TGTGCCAGCAGCCAATACGCCCAAGAGACCCAGTACTTC
j_call: TRBJ2-2; d_call: .; v_call: TRBV28; cdr3_length: 13; clone_size: few; cdr3_aa: CASNDLGTGELFF; cdr3_nt: TGTGCCAGCAATGACCTGGGGACCGGGGAGCTGTTTTTT
j_call: TRBJ2-4; d_call: TRBD1; v_call: TRBV28; cdr3_length: 14; clone_size: few; cdr3_aa: CASTTGGTKNIQYF; cdr3_nt: TGTGCCAGCACAACAGGGGGAACCAAAAACATTCAGTACTTC
j_call: TRBJ1-5; d_call: .; v_call: TRBV6-2/TRBV6-3; cdr3_length: 13; clone_size: .; cdr3_aa: CASSYYSHQPQHF; cdr3_nt: TGTGCCAGCAGTTACTACAGTCATCAGCCCCAGCATTTT
j_call: TRBJ1-2; d_call: .; v_call: TRBV7-9; cdr3_length: 15; clone_size: few; cdr3_aa: CASSLRDATNYGYTF; cdr3_nt: TGTGCCAGCAGCCTCCGGGATGCCACTAACTATGGCTACACCTTC
j_call: TRBJ1-1; d_call: .; v_call: TRBV2; cdr3_length: 14; clone_size: .; cdr3_aa: CASNPPGEGTEAFF; cdr3_nt: TGTGCCAGCAATCCCCCCGGAGAGGGAACTGAAGCTTTCTTT
j_call: TRBJ1-1; d_call: .; v_call: TRBV6-5; cdr3_length: 15; clone_size: .; cdr3_aa: CASSYGASVGTEAFF; cdr3_nt: TGTGCCAGCAGTTACGGGGCCTCCGTTGGCACTGAAGCTTTCTTT
j_call: TRBJ1-4; d_call: .; v_call: TRBV2; cdr3_length: 16; clone_size: .; cdr3_aa: CASNSRLQGLKEKLFF; cdr3_nt: TGTGCCAGCAATTCCCGATTACAGGGTTTAAAGGAAAAACTGTTTTTT
j_call: TRBJ1-5; d_call: .; v_call: TRBV11-2; cdr3_length: 13; clone_size: few; cdr3_aa: CASSLEVAGPQHF; cdr3_nt: TGTGCCAGCAGCTTAGAAGTGGCGGGGCCCCAGCATTTT
j_call: TRBJ1-3; d_call: .; v_call: TRBV20-1; cdr3_length: 14; clone_size: .; cdr3_aa: CSARGVGFGNTIYF; cdr3_nt: TGCAGTGCTAGGGGTGTGGGCTTTGGAAACACCATATATTTT
j_call: TRBJ1-1; d_call: .; v_call: TRBV7-6; cdr3_length: 13; clone_size: .; cdr3_aa: CASSLGGEGEAFF; cdr3_nt: TGTGCCAGCAGCTTAGGGGGCGAGGGTGAAGCTTTCTTT
j_call: TRBJ2-6; d_call: TRBD1; v_call: TRBV7-6; cdr3_length: 17; clone_size: few; cdr3_aa: CASSPRQGADGANVLTF; cdr3_nt: TGTGCCAGCAGCCCTCGACAGGGGGCAGATGGGGCCAACGTCCTGACTTTC
j_call: TRBJ2-7; d_call: .; v_call: TRBV7-9; cdr3_length: 13; clone_size: .; cdr3_aa: CASSLEGLYEQYF; cdr3_nt: TGTGCCAGCAGCTTAGAAGGGCTATACGAGCAGTACTTC
j_call: TRBJ2-5; d_call: TRBD1; v_call: TRBV28; cdr3_length: 14; clone_size: once; cdr3_aa: CASKEQGRPETQYF; cdr3_nt: TGTGCCAGCAAGGAACAGGGGCGGCCAGAGACCCAGTACTTC
j_call: TRBJ2-1; d_call: .; v_call: TRBV6-1; cdr3_length: 17; clone_size: .; cdr3_aa: CASSSPEGFSSYNEQFF; cdr3_nt: TGTGCCAGCAGTTCCCCAGAGGGGTTTAGCTCCTACAATGAGCAGTTCTTC
j_call: TRBJ1-4; d_call: TRBD1; v_call: TRBV12-3/TRBV12-4; cdr3_length: 16; clone_size: few; cdr3_aa: CASSHRGLWTNEKLFF; cdr3_nt: TGTGCCAGCAGCCACAGGGGGCTATGGACTAATGAAAAACTGTTTTTT
j_call: TRBJ2-2; d_call: TRBD2; v_call: TRBV12-3/TRBV12-4; cdr3_length: 15; clone_size: .; cdr3_aa: CASRRTSGDTGELFF; cdr3_nt: TGTGCCAGCAGAAGGACTAGCGGGGATACCGGGGAGCTGTTTTTT
j_call: TRBJ2-3; d_call: .; v_call: TRBV4-2; cdr3_length: 16; clone_size: .; cdr3_aa: CASSQEVAVYTDTQYF; cdr3_nt: TGTGCCAGCAGCCAAGAGGTAGCGGTGTACACAGATACGCAGTATTTT
j_call: TRBJ2-5; d_call: TRBD1; v_call: TRBV29-1; cdr3_length: 13; clone_size: few; cdr3_aa: CSVHRGQSGTQYF; cdr3_nt: TGCAGCGTGCACAGGGGACAAAGCGGGACCCAGTACTTC
j_call: TRBJ2-3; d_call: .; v_call: TRBV20-1; cdr3_length: 10; clone_size: few; cdr3_aa: CSAFPDTQYF; cdr3_nt: TGCAGTGCATTCCCAGATACGCAGTATTTT
j_call: TRBJ2-7; d_call: .; v_call: TRBV12-3/TRBV12-4; cdr3_length: 15; clone_size: few; cdr3_aa: CASSSQVGRSYEQYF; cdr3_nt: TGTGCCAGCAGTTCACAGGTTGGACGATCCTACGAGCAGTACTTC
j_call: TRBJ1-6; d_call: .; v_call: TRBV7-2; cdr3_length: 17; clone_size: many; cdr3_aa: CASSLKFGGQINSPLHF; cdr3_nt: TGTGCCAGCAGCTTAAAGTTCGGCGGGCAAATTAATTCACCCCTCCACTTT
j_call: TRBJ2-3; d_call: .; v_call: TRBV7-8; cdr3_length: 14; clone_size: .; cdr3_aa: CASSLDARTDTQYF; cdr3_nt: TGTGCCAGCAGCTTAGACGCCCGCACAGATACGCAGTATTTT
j_call: TRBJ1-5; d_call: .; v_call: TRBV28; cdr3_length: 14; clone_size: .; cdr3_aa: CASSPSKTHQPQHF; cdr3_nt: TGTGCCAGCAGTCCCAGCAAGACACATCAGCCCCAGCATTTT
j_call: TRBJ1-1; d_call: .; v_call: TRBV7-6; cdr3_length: 15; clone_size: many; cdr3_aa: CASSLGGGDGTEAFF; cdr3_nt: TGTGCCAGCAGCTTGGGGGGCGGGGACGGCACTGAAGCTTTCTTT
j_call: TRBJ1-2; d_call: TRBD1; v_call: TRBV7-8; cdr3_length: 12; clone_size: .; cdr3_aa: CASGSRGHGYTF; cdr3_nt: TGTGCCAGCGGCTCCAGGGGGCATGGCTACACCTTC
j_call: TRBJ1-1; d_call: .; v_call: TRBV7-2; cdr3_length: 16; clone_size: .; cdr3_aa: CASSLVRGGRVTEAFF; cdr3_nt: TGTGCCAGCAGCTTAGTCCGGGGTGGCCGGGTCACTGAAGCTTTCTTT